The source of this T cell receptor (beta chain) is a study of memory CD4+ T cells and cytomegalovirus serostatus. Study summary: Donors were healthy Belgian adults, some 10 CMV seropositive and about two dozen seronegative.

About this clone: Its antigen is undetermined.

Looked up from germline, CDR1 is LNHDA and CDR2 is SQIVND (reference sequence). This CDR3 spans 15 amino acids. V was pared by 6 bases and J by 5 bases, with 12 bases of the junction left unmatched. Single viable CD3+CD4+CD8-CD45RO+ cells were sorted as the memory CD4+ T cells. Donors' CMV status reflects serum IgG against pp150, pp28, p38, p52. Per the study methods: Out-of-frame sequences were removed, leaving a few million distinct TCRbeta sequences. Repertoires were generated with immunoSEQ multiplex PCR, while TCRdb's copy carries only in-frame clones and drops some. The V and J calls and clone size were taken over from that table, and D and trimming were inferred from the DNA. The sample has 40,000 to 55,000 clones, 65% to 85% seen once; the top ten hold over 0.55%. The study's findings and limits: Repertoires predicted CMV serostatus with median bootstrapped AUC of about 0.94.

This rearrangement joins TRBV19 to TRBJ1-1; 7 bases are a match to TRBD1. The receptor was derived from an adult in good health and CMV-seronegative. Source material: memory CD4+ T cells from blood. The CDR3 nucleotides read TGTGCCAGTAGGCAGGGGGAGGTGATTGGGACTGAAGCTTTCTTT. This translates into CASRQGEVIGTEAFF.